Shown below are 13 T cell receptor beta chains from a single sample sequenced in a study of T cell responses to AZD1222 COVID-19 vaccine. TCRdb keeps only in-frame clones here, not all; method: immunoSEQ multiplex PCR. The sample shows about 260,000 clones, over 85% of them seen only once. The sequenced sample was peripheral blood, obtained on day 0 of AZD1222 vaccination. These TCRs come from an adult in good health.

This clone was seen once. The chain uses TRBV30 and TRBJ1-1, with a possible D match to TRBD1 (6 bases). V was trimmed by 8 bases and J by 1 base, leaving 11 bases between them. The V gene's germline CDR1 is GTSNPN and CDR2 SVGIG (reference sequence). The CDR3 is made up of 12 amino acids. The CDR3 here is CATDRENTEAFF. CDR3 coding DNA: TGTGCCACGGACAGAGAGAACACTGAAGCTTTCTTT.

The chain is built from TRBV5-1 and TRBJ2-7, with no clear D. The CDR3 has 14 residues. CDR1 is SGHRS and CDR2 is YFSETQ in the germline V gene. Deletions cut 0 bases from V and 4 bases from J, with 11 bases between. This chain's CDR3 is CASSLAPGLYEQYF. The CDR3 DNA reads as TGCGCCAGCAGCTTGGCTCCCGGGTTATACGAGCAGTACTTC.

The genes are TRBV5-6 and TRBJ1-2; the match to TRBD1 covers 8 bases. Trimming at V came to 4 bases and at J to 3 bases, leaving 2 bases not matched to a gene. Germline V CDR1 and CDR2: SGHDT, YYEEEE. This CDR3 comprises 13 residues. Here the CDR3 DNA reads TGTGCCAGCAGCCAGACAGGGGACTATGGCTACACCTTC. Its protein product is CASSQTGDYGYTF.

This chain joins TRBV27 and TRBJ2-2; D possibly corresponds to TRBD1 (5 bases). CDR1 and CDR2 from the germline V gene are MNHEY and SMNVEV (reference sequence). There are 15 residues in the CDR3. The germline V and J ends were trimmed by 5 bases and 2 bases, with 12 bases remaining between them. The DNA for the CDR3 is TGTGCCAGCAGTCTCTCACAGGAAAACACCGGGGAGCTGTTTTTT. Residues: CASSLSQENTGELFF.

This clone showed up just once. The chain combines TRBV2 with TRBJ1-2, with D unclear. The CDR3 loop spans 14 amino acids. CDR1 and CDR2 from the germline V gene are SNHLY and FYNNEI. V lost 1 base to trimming and J lost 7 bases, with 13 bases between them. CDR3 loop: CASSEGFIPGGYTF. CDR3 DNA: TGTGCCAGCAGTGAAGGGTTCATCCCTGGTGGCTACACCTTC.

The chain combines TRBV7-9 with TRBJ1-1; D gene uncertain. Germline V CDR1 and CDR2: SEHNR, FQNEAQ (reference sequence). Trimming removed 0 bases at V and 5 bases at J, with 4 bases between. This CDR3 has 12 residues. CDR3: CASSLAGTEAFF. For the CDR3, the DNA is TGTGCCAGCAGCTTAGCGGGGACTGAAGCTTTCTTT.

The genes are TRBV6-5 and TRBJ1-1; perhaps TRBD1 as D (6 bases). The V end lost 2 bases, the J end lost 4 bases, and 14 bases lay between the germline ends. This CDR3 comprises 15 residues. CDR1 and CDR2 (germline): MNHEY, SVGAGI. Here the CDR3 DNA reads TGTGCCAGCAGTTACCCGGGGGGGGCGGGCACTGAAGCTTTCTTT. It translates to CASSYPGGAGTEAFF.

V is TRBV18 and J is TRBJ2-3, with 8 bases that match TRBD1. Germline trimming cut 6 bases from V and 6 bases from J; bases unmatched to any gene: 8. The CDR3 is made up of 14 amino acids. The V gene's germline CDR1 is KGHSH and CDR2 LQKENI. This chain's CDR3 is CASSRQGPMDTQYF. CDR3 sequence (DNA): TGTGCCAGCTCCCGACAGGGGCCGATGGATACGCAGTATTTT.

V usage is TRBV28 and J usage is TRBJ2-1, with 10 bases that match TRBD1. The CDR3 is 15 residues long. J was trimmed by 2 bases and V by 4 bases; bases with no gene match: 2. The germline CDR1 and CDR2 sequences are MDHEN and SYDVKM. CDR3 sequence reads: CASSWGQGTYNEQFF. The CDR3 coding sequence is TGTGCCAGCAGTTGGGGACAGGGGACCTACAATGAGCAGTTCTTC. The whole variable domain, remainder taken from reference TRBV28 and TRBJ2-1, is DVKVTQSSRYLVKRTGEKVFLECVQDMDHENMFWYRQDPGLGLRLIYFSYDVKMKEKGDIPEGYSVSREKKERFSLILESASTNQTSMYLCASSWGQGTYNEQFFGPGTRLTVL.

The CDR3 region has the DNA TGTGCCAGCAGCGTCGGGGGGTATGCCGGGGAGCTGTTTTTT. This translates into CASSVGGYAGELFF. The chain couples TRBV6-5 to TRBJ2-2; 7 positions match TRBD2. J lost 6 bases, V lost 6 bases, and 7 bases had no gene match. Germline lookup yields CDR1 MNHEY and CDR2 SVGAGI. The CDR3 loop spans 14 amino acids.

The chain uses TRBV19 and TRBJ2-1; 7 positions match TRBD2. V lost 0 bases to trimming and J lost 0 bases; unmatched junction nucleotides: 5. The V gene's germline CDR1 is LNHDA and CDR2 SQIVND (reference sequence). The CDR3 totals 17 residues. The DNA for the CDR3 is TGTGCCAGTAGTATAGACTGGGGCGGGAGCTCCTACAATGAGCAGTTCTTC. Its protein is CASSIDWGGSSYNEQFF. The full variable domain, rest sourced from reference TRBV19 and TRBJ2-1, is DGGITQSPKYLFRKEGQNVTLSCEQNLNHDAMYWYRQDPGQGLRLIYYSQIVNDFQKGDIAEGYSVSREKKESFPLTVTSAQKNPTAFYLCASSIDWGGSSYNEQFFGPGTRLTVL.

To note about this clone: Its ends do not fully match the called genes, so a read error is possible. The J gene is TRBJ2-2, the V gene TRBV5-1; perhaps D is TRBD1 or TRBD2 (5 bases each). CDR3 length: 14 residues. The V gene's germline CDR1 is SGHRS and CDR2 YFSETQ. The CDR3 bases are TGCGCCAGCAAGGACATAGTCAACACCGGGGAGCTGCTTTTT. Translating it yields CASKDIVNTGELLF.

This chain connects TRBV6-7 to TRBJ2-2; D not resolved. TRBV6-7 is an ORF; its function is uncertain. CDR3 length equals 17 residues. Trimming removed 7 bases at V and 4 bases at J, with 22 bases between. The CDR3 loop reads CASTRPPTMSFTGELFF. The CDR3 DNA follows: TGTGCCAGCACCCGCCCCCCAACTATGTCCTTCACCGGGGAGCTGTTTTTT.